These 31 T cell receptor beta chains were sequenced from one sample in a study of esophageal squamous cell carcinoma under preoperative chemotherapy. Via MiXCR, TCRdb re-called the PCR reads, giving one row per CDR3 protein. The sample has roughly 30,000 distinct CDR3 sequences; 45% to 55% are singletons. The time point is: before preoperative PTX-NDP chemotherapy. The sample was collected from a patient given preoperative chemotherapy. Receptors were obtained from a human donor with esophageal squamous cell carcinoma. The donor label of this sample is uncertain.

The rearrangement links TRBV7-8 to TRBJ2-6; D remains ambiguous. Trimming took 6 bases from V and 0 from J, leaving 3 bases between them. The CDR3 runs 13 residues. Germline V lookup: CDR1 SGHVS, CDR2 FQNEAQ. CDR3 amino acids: CASRPSGANVLTF. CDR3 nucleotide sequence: TGTGCCAGCAGGCCCTCTGGGGCCAACGTCCTGACTTTC.

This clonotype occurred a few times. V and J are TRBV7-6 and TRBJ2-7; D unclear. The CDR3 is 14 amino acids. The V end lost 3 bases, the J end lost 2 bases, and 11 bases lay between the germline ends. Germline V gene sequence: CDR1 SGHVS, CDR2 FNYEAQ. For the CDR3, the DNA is TGTGCCAGCAGCTTTAGAATTGGGGCCTACGAGCAGTACTTC. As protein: CASSFRIGAYEQYF.

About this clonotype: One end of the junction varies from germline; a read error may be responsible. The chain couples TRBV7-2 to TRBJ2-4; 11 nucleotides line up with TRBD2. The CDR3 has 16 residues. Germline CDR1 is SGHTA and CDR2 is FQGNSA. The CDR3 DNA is TGTGCTAGCAGCGTAGCGGGGGGGGGTGCCAAAGACATTCAGTACTTC. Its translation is CASSVAGGGAKDIQYF.

Written as DNA, the CDR3 is TGTGCCAGCAGCTTAGGGCAGGGGCACACCGGGGAGCTGTTTTTT. Translated, it gives CASSLGQGHTGELFF. The V gene is TRBV7-3, the J gene TRBJ2-2, with D tentatively TRBD1 (6 bases). Trimming left V 2 bases short and J 3 bases short, with 10 bases between. The CDR3 runs to 15 residues. Germline lookup yields CDR1 SGHTA and CDR2 FQGTGA.

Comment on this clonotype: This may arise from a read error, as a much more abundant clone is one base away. The CDR3 sequence is CASRGDLGSGELFF. The DNA for the CDR3 is TGTGCCAGCCGCGGCGACTTGGGGTCCGGGGAGCTGTTTTTT. The chain employs TRBV6-1 and TRBJ2-2; D not resolved. The CDR3 totals 14 residues. V gave up 8 bases and J gave up 6 bases, with 16 bases separating them. CDR1 is MNHNS, CDR2 SASEGT, per germline.

For the CDR3, the DNA is TGTGCCAGCAGTGAACCGCGGGGCAGGACTAGCGGGAAATACGAGCAGTACTTC. It is translated as CASSEPRGRTSGKYEQYF. The J gene is TRBJ2-5, the V gene TRBV6-1; 12 positions match TRBD2. The J call may be faulty, since TRBJ2-7 better matches the DNA end. The CDR3 length is 18 residues. Germline V lookup: CDR1 MNHNS, CDR2 SASEGT.

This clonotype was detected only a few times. CDR3 sequence: CASKMRAGAETQYF. CDR3 coding DNA: TGTGCCAGTAAAATGCGAGCGGGAGCCGAGACCCAGTACTTC. The chain is built from TRBV19 and TRBJ2-5; 8 positions agree with TRBD2. V gave up 7 bases and J gave up 5 bases; unmatched junction bases: 9. CDR1 LNHDA and CDR2 SQIVND come from the germline V gene (reference sequence). The CDR3 runs 14 residues.

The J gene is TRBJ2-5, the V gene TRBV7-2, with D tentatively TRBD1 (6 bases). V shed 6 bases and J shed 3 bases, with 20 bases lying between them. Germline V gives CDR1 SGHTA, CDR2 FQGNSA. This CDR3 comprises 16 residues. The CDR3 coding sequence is TGTGCCAGCAGGTTGCCGGGGCGCCGGGACAAAGAGACCCAGTACTTC. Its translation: CASRLPGRRDKETQYF.

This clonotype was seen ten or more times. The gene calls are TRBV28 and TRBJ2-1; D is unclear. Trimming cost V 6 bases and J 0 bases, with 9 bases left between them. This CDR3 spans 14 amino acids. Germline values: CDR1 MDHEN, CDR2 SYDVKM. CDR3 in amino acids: CASRPPTSYNEQFF. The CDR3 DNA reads TGTGCCAGCAGACCCCCCACCTCCTACAATGAGCAGTTCTTC.

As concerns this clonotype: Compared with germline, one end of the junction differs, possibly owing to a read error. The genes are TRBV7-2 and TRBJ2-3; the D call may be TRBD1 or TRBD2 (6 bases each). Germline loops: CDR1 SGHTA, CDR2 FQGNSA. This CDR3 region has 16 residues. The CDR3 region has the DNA TGTGCCAGCAGGCCACAGGGAGGCCGTGGCCCAGATACCCAGTATTTT. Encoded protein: CASRPQGGRGPDTQYF.

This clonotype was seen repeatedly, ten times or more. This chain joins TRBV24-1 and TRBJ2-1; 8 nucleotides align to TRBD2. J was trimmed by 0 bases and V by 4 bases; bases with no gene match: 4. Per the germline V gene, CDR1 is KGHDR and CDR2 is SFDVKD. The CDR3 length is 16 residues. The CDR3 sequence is CATSDTSGDSYNEQFF. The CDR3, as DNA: TGTGCCACCAGTGACACTAGCGGTGACTCCTACAATGAGCAGTTCTTC.

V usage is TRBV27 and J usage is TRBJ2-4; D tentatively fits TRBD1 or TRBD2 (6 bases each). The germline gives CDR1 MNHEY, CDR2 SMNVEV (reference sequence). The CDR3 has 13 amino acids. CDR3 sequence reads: CAIGGMAKNIQYF. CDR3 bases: TGTGCGATCGGGGGCATGGCCAAAAACATTCAGTACTTC.

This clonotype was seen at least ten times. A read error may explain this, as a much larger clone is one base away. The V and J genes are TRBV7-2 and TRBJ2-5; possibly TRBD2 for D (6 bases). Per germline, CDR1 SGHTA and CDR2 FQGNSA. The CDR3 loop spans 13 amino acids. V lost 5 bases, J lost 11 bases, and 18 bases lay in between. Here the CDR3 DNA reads TGTGCCAGCAGCCCGAGACTAGGCAATGAGCAGTACTTC. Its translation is CASSPRLGNEQYF.

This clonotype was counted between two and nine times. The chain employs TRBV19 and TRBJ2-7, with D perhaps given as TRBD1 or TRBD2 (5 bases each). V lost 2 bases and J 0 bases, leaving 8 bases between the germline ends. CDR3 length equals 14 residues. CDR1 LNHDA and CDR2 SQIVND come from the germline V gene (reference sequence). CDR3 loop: CASSIWDGSYEQYF. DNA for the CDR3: TGTGCCAGTAGTATATGGGACGGCTCCTACGAGCAGTACTTC.

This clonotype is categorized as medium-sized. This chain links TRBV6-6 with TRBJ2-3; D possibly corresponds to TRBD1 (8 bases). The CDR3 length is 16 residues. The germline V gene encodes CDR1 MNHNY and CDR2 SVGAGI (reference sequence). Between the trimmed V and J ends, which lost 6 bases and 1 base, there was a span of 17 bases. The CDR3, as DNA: TGTGCCAGCAGCGTATCAACAGGGGGGGGCACAGATACGCAGTATTTT. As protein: CASSVSTGGGTDTQYF.

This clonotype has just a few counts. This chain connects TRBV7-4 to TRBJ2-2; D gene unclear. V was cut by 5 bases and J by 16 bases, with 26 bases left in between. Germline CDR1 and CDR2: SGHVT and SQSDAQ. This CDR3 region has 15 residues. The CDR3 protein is CASSRKAVSTEAQFF. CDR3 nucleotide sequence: TGTGCCAGCAGCCGGAAGGCTGTGAGCACCGAGGCGCAGTTTTTT. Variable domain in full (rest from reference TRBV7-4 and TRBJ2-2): GAGVSQSPRYKVAKRGRDVALRCDSISGHVTLYWYRQTLGQGSEVLTYSQSDAQRDKSGRPSGRFSAERPERSVSTLKIQRTEQGDSAVYLCASSRKAVSTEAQFFGEGSRLTVL.

The CDR3 sequence: CASTLSQGGFTEAFF. CDR3 DNA sequence: TGTGCCAGCACCCTCAGCCAGGGGGGTTTCACTGAAGCTTTCTTT. This chain uses TRBV7-8 with TRBJ1-1, with TRBD1 matching over 7 bases. V dropped 7 bases and J dropped 4; count of bases not matched to a gene: 12. Germline V gives CDR1 SGHVS, CDR2 FQNEAQ. This CDR3 spans 15 amino acids.

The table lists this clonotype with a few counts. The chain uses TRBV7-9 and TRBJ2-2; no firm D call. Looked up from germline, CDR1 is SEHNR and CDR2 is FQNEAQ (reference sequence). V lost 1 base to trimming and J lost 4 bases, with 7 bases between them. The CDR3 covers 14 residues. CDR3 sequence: CASSLGQPTGELFF. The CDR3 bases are TGTGCCAGCAGCTTAGGGCAGCCCACCGGGGAGCTGTTTTTT.

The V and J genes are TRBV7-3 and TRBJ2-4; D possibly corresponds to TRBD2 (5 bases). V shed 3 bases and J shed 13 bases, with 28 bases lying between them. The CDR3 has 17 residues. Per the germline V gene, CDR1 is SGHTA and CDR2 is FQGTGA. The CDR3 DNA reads TGTGCCAGCAGCTTCGGACCGGCGGGCCGTAACCAAGACACCCAGTACTTC. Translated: CASSFGPAGRNQDTQYF.

CDR3 in amino acids: CATVPYEQYF. For the CDR3, the DNA is TGTGCCACCGTGCCCTACGAGCAGTACTTC. The gene calls are TRBV24-1 and TRBJ2-1; D is uncertain. The better agreement between TRBJ2-7 and the DNA end casts doubt on the J call. CDR1 and CDR2 (germline): KGHDR, SFDVKD. The CDR3 runs to 10 residues.

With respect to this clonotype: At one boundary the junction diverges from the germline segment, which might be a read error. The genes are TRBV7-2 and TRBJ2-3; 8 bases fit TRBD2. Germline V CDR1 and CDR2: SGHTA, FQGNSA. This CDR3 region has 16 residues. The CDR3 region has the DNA TGTGCCAGCCGCGCACCGGGAGGGAGAGCCACAGATACGCAGTTTTTC. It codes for CASRAPGGRATDTQFF.

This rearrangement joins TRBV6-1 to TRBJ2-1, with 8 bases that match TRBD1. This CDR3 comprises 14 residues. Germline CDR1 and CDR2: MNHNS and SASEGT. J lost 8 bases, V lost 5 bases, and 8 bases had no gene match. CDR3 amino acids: CASSPLGRGHEQFF. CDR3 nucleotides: TGTGCCAGCAGTCCTTTAGGCAGGGGGCATGAGCAGTTCTTC.

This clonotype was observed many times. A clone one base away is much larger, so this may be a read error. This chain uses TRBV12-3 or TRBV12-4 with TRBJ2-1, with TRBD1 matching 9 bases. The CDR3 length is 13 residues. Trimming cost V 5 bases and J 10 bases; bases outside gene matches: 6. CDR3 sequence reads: CASSIRTGDEQFF. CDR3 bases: TGTGCCAGCAGTATACGGACAGGGGACGAGCAGTTCTTC.

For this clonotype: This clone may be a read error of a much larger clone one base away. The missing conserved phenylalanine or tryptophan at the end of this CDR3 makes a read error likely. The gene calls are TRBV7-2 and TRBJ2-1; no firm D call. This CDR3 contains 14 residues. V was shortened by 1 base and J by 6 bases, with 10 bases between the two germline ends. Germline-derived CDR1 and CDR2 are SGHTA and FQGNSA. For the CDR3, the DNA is TGTGCCAGCAGCTTAGTTGCTCTTTCCAATGAGCAGTTCTCC. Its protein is CASSLVALSNEQFS.

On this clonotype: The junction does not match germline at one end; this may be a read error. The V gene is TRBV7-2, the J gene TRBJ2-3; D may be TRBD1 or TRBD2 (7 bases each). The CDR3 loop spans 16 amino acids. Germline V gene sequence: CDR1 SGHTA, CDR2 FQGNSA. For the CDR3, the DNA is TGTGCGAGCAGCCCCCCGGGGAGGGGGCCCAAAGACACGCAGTACTTT. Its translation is CASSPPGRGPKDTQYF.

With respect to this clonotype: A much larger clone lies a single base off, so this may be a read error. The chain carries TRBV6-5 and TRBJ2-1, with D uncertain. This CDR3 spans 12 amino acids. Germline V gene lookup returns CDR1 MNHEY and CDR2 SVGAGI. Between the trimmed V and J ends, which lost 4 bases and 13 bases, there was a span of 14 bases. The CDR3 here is CASSSAIGIQFF. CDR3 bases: TGTGCCAGCAGTTCGGCTATAGGCATTCAGTTCTTC.

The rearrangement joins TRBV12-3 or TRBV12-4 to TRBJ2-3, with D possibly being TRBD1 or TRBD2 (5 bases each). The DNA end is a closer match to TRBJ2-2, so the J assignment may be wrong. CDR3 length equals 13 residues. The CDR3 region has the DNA TGTGCCAGCCCCGACGACGGGACCGGTGCGCTGTTTTTT. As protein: CASPDDGTGALFF.

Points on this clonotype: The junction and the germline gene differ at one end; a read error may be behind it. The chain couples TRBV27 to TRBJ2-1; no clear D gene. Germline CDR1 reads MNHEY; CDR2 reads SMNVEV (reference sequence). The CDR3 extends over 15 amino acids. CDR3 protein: CASRPAQSSYDEQFF. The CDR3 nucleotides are TGTGCCAGCAGGCCGGCTCAGAGCTCCTACGATGAGCAGTTCTTT.

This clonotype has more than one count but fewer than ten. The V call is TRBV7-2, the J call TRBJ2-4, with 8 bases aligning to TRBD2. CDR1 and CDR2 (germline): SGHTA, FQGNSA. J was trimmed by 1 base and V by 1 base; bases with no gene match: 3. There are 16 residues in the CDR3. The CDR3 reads CASSLGTSPAKNIQYF. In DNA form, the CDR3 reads TGTGCCAGCAGCTTAGGGACTAGCCCTGCCAAAAACATTCAGTACTTC.

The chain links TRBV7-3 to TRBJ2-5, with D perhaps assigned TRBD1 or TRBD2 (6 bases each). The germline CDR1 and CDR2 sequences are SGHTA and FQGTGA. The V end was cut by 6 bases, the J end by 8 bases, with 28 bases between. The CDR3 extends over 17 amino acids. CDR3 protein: CASSFRLGGRIQNTQYF. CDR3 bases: TGTGCCAGCAGTTTCAGGCTCGGGGGCCGGATCCAAAACACCCAGTACTTC.

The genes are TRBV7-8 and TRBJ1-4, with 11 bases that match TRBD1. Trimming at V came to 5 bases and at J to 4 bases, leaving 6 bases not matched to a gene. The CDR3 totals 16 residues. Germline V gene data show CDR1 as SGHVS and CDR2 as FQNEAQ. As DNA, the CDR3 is TGTGCCAGCAGCCCCTGGACAGGGGGCAGTAATGAAAAACTGTTTTTT. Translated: CASSPWTGGSNEKLFF.